The 9 T cell receptor beta chains reported below all come from one sample, sequenced in a study of a mutant IDH1 vaccine in newly diagnosed glioma. No antigen has been identified for these receptors. Sequenced by immunoSEQ multiplex PCR; TCRdb stores in-frame clones only, minus some. The sample has 44,000 or so clones; 65% to 90% are singletons. Specified time point: week 35, safety follow-up. The study gave 300 ug of mutant IDH1 20-mer peptide per vaccine dose, with topical imiquimod. Material: PBMCs, obtained from a glioma patient whose treatment included an IDH1 peptide vaccine. The receptors originated from a woman aged 40 to 50 with glioma. Some clones in this sample may be carry-over from other donors' samples.

This clone was counted a few times. J is TRBJ1-1 and V is TRBV6-5, with D perhaps matching TRBD1 (6 bases). CDR1 and CDR2 (germline): MNHEY, SVGAGI. V lost 7 bases to trimming and J lost 4 bases, with 16 bases between them. This CDR3 is 14 amino acids long. CDR3 in amino acids: CASNGLGGSTEAFF. The CDR3 DNA reads as TGTGCCAGCAATGGGCTTGGGGGCTCCACTGAAGCTTTCTTT.

The chain couples TRBV19 to TRBJ1-3; D is perhaps TRBD1 (6 bases). The CDR3 length is 16 residues. The germline V and J ends were trimmed by 7 bases and 0 bases, with 16 bases remaining between them. CDR1 LNHDA and CDR2 SQIVND come from the germline V gene (reference sequence). The CDR3 protein is CASTEDRLLSGNTIYF. The CDR3 nucleotides read TGTGCCAGTACCGAAGACAGGCTCCTCTCTGGAAACACCATATATTTT.

The chain uses TRBV18 and TRBJ2-7; a possible D gene is TRBD1 (5 bases). The CDR3 spans 14 residues. The ends were cut back, 4 bases at V and 2 bases at J, with 12 bases in the middle. Germline CDR1 KGHSH, CDR2 LQKENI. CDR3 sequence reads: CASSQDTRTYEQYF. Written as DNA, the CDR3 is TGTGCCAGCTCACAGGACACTCGTACCTACGAGCAGTACTTC.

V is TRBV15 and J is TRBJ1-5; D remains unclear. The CDR3 runs 14 residues. Germline V CDR1 and CDR2: LNHNV, YYDKDF (reference sequence). Trimming took 4 bases from V and 2 from J, leaving 9 bases between them. This CDR3 reads CATSMGSGNQPQHF. The CDR3 coding sequence is TGTGCCACCAGCATGGGATCTGGCAATCAGCCCCAGCATTTT.

This clone occurred once. The V and J genes are TRBV5-1 and TRBJ2-7; 7 nucleotides match TRBD1. V lost 2 bases, J lost 6 bases, and 11 bases stayed unmatched. CDR1 is SGHRS and CDR2 is YFSETQ in the germline V gene. This CDR3 is 15 amino acids long. The CDR3 DNA is TGCGCCAGCAGCTTATTGGGACAGAGAAGGGGCGAGCAGTACTTC. The encoded protein is CASSLLGQRRGEQYF. The entire variable domain, with the rest obtained from reference TRBV5-1 and TRBJ2-7, is as follows: KAGVTQTPRYLIKTRGQQVTLSCSPISGHRSVSWYQQTPGQGLQFLFEYFSETQRNKGNFPGRFSGRQFSNSRSEMNVSTLELGDSALYLCASSLLGQRRGEQYFGPGTRLTVT.

This clone was counted a single time. The chain recombines TRBV7-9 with TRBJ1-2; tentative D call: TRBD1 (6 bases). Germline CDR1 reads SEHNR; CDR2 reads FQNEAQ (reference sequence). This CDR3 is 15 amino acids long. V lost 1 base, J lost 5 bases, and 14 bases lay in between. The chain's CDR3 is CASSLERDTGYGYTF. The CDR3 DNA sequence: TGTGCCAGCAGCTTAGAGCGGGACACGGGGTATGGCTACACCTTC.

Details on this clone: A read error may account for a junction end that differs from germline. The chain recombines TRBV7-7 with TRBJ2-5; 7 bases map to TRBD2. The CDR3 length is 15 residues. Germline-derived CDR1 and CDR2 are SSHAT and FNYEAQ (reference sequence). The CDR3 bases are TGTGCTAGCAGCTTTGGGCCTGGGCGGGAGGAGACCCAGTACTTC. Translating it yields CASSFGPGREETQYF.

V and J are TRBV2 and TRBJ1-1; D may be TRBD1 (5 bases). The germline CDR1 and CDR2 sequences are SNHLY and FYNNEI. CDR3 length equals 14 residues. The germline V and J ends were trimmed by 2 bases and 4 bases, with 11 bases remaining between them. CDR3 protein: CASSEQGPFTEAFF. The CDR3 region has the DNA TGTGCCAGCAGTGAACAGGGACCCTTCACTGAAGCTTTCTTT.

This clone occurred once. The V and J genes are TRBV4-3 and TRBJ2-7; unclear D gene. CDR1 and CDR2 (germline): LGHNA, YSLEER. The CDR3 has 13 residues. V lost 5 bases and J 3 bases, leaving 11 bases between the germline ends. This CDR3 reads CASSFTSDYEQYF. The CDR3 bases are TGCGCCAGCAGCTTTACCTCGGACTACGAGCAGTACTTC.